The T cell receptor (beta chain) described here comes from a study of cytomegalovirus exposure and HLA in healthy donors. PCR was performed using 60 Vbeta and 13 Jbeta primers. Here immunoSEQ multiplex PCR was the method, and the copy in TCRdb shows in-frame clones only, minus some. The sample includes over 150,000 clones, around 73% seen only once; the top ten take 5.4%. Germline trimming cut 4 bases from V and 6 bases from J; bases unmatched to any gene: 9. CDR3 size: 15 residues. CDR1 is SGHKS, CDR2 YYEKEE, per germline (reference sequence). This chain joins TRBV5-5 and TRBJ2-2; TRBD1 aligns across 7 bases. Sequencing used PBMCs. The TCR comes from a woman between 18 and 29 years old in good health and CMV-seropositive. The CDR3 protein is CASSQGVPIAGELFF. CDR3 in DNA: TGTGCCAGCAGCCAGGGGGTCCCCATCGCCGGGGAGCTGTTTTTT.